This T cell receptor beta chain is from a study of metastatic and nonmetastatic thyroid tumors. Study background: The authors compared repertoires across blood and tumor or nodule tissue from malignant and benign thyroid patients.

Per the study methods: A classifier of distant metastasis in papillary thyroid cancer was built from CDR3 differences (across clinicopathological groups). TCRdb re-analyzed the PCR reads through MiXCR. The V and J calls here are based on TCRdb, not the publication. The table has some 33,000 clones, 15% to 20% seen once. The table lists this clone with many counts. What it binds is not known. Patients were all untreated before their thyroid surgery. This CDR3 has 19 residues. Germline CDR1 reads SGHNT; CDR2 reads YENEEA. V shed 1 base, J shed 6 bases, and the junction held 14 bases outside the gene matches. Broader study findings: Reportedly, malignant thyroid tumors had significantly higher TCR beta diversity than benign nodules, in blood and tumor.

The origin of this receptor is a female donor with papillary thyroid cancer or a benign thyroid nodule (not recorded which). Some clones in this sample may be carry-over from other donors' samples. V gene TRBV11-3 combines with J gene TRBJ2-7; 14 bases are shared with TRBD2. The sequencing input was blood. The CDR3 DNA sequence: TGTGCCAGCAGCTTAGGTTGGCTGAAACCGGGACTAGCGGGAGTCGAGCAGTACTTC. Residues: CASSLGWLKPGLAGVEQYF.